This T cell receptor beta chain was recovered during a study of cytomegalovirus exposure and HLA in healthy donors. V lost 10 bases to trimming and J lost 4 bases, with 13 bases between them. This CDR3 is 12 amino acids long. Germline loops: CDR1 LNHDA, CDR2 SQIVND (reference sequence). TCRdb's table, derived via immunoSEQ multiplex PCR, lists solely in-frame clones and lacks some. The sample has 65,000 to 90,000 clones; 85% to 95% are singletons. Overall study findings and caveats: Specific recognition of CMV antigens was confirmed in vitro for three chains (all CMV-associated).

For this clone: Its antigen remains unknown.

The V gene is TRBV19, the J gene TRBJ1-1; no clear D. The clonotype originates from a man aged 18 to 30 in good health and CMV-seronegative. What was sequenced was PBMCs. The DNA of the CDR3 is TGTGCCACCTCGAGGGTGTCCACTGAAGCTTTCTTT. This gives the protein CATSRVSTEAFF.